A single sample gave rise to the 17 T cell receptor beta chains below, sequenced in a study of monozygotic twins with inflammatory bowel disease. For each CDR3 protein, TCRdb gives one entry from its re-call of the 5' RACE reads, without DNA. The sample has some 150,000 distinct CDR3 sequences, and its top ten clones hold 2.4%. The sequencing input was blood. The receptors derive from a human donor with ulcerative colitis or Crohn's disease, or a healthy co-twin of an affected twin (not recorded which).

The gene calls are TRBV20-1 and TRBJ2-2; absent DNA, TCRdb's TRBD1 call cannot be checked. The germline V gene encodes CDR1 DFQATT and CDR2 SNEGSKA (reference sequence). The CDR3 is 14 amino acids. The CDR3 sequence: CSARRGASTGELFF.

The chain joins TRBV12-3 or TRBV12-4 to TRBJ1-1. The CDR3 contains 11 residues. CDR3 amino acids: CASSRLSEAFF.

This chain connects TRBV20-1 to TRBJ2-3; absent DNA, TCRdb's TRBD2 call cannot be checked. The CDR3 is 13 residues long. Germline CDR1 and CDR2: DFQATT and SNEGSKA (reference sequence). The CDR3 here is CSAPSGRGDTQYF.

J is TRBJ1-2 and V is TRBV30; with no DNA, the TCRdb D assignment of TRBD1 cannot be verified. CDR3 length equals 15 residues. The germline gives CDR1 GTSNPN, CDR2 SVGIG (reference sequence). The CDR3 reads CAWRGGRGGYYGYTF.

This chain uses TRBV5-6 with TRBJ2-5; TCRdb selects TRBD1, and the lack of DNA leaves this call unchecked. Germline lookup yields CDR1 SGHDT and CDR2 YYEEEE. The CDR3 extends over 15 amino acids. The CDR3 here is CASSPTAGAQETQYF.

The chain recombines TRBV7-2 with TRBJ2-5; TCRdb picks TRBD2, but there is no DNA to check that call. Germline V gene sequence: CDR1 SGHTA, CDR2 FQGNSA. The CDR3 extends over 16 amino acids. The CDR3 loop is CASSLGVVAGQETQYF.

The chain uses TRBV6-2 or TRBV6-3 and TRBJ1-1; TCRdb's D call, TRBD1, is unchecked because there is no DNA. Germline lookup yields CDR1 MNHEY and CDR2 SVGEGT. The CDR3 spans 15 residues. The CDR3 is CASSTPHRGSAEAFF.

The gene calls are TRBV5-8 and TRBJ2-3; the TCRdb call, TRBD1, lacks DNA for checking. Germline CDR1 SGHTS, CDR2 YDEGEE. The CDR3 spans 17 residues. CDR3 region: CASSSLGRGDVTDTQYF.

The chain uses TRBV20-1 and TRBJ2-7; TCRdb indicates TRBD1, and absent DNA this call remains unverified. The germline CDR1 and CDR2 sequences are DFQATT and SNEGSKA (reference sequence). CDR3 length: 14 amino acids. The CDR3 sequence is CSARVWDEPYEQYF.

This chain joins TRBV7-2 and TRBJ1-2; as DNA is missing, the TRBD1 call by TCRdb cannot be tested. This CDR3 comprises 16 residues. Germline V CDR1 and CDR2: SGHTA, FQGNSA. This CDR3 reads CASSPRTGNPDYGYTF.

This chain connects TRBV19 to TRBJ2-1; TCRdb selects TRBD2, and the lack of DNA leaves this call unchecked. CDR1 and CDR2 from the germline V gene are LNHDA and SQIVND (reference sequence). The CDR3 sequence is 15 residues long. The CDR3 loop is CASIPSGGAYNEQFF.

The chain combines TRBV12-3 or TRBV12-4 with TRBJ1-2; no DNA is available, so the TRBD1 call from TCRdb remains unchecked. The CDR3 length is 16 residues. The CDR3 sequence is CASSPDRVFFHNGYTF.

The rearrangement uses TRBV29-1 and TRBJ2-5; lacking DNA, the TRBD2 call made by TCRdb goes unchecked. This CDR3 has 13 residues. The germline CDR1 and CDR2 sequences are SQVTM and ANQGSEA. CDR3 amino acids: CSGGTLSRETQYF.

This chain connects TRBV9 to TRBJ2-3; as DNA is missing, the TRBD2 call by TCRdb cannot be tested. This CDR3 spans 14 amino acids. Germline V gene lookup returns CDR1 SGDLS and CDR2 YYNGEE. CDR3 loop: CASSTRLAGDTQYF.

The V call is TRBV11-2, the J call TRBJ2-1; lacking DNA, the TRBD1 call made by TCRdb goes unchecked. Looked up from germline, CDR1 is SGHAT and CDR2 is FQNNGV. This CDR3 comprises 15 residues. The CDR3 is CASSPSQGAYNEQFF.

CDR3 amino acids: CASSLSTGGLGKETQYF. The V and J genes are TRBV7-3 and TRBJ2-5; TCRdb's D call of TRBD1 is untestable without DNA. CDR3 length: 17 residues. Germline V gene data show CDR1 as SGHTA and CDR2 as FQGTGA.

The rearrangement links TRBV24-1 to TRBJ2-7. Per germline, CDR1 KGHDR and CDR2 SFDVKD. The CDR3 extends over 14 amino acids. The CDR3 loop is CATSDGQGVHEQYF.